The T cell receptor beta chain under discussion was sequenced for a study of CD8 T cells in Susac syndrome. Study overall: Among sequenced Susac syndrome patients, 5 or 6 had active disease and 8 or 9 were in remission. Study results and caveats: In Susac syndrome, CD4+ T cell repertoires lacked any clonal expansion.

Germline CDR1 is SGHDN and CDR2 is FVKESK. The CDR3 runs to 14 residues. The trim removed 1 base at V and 7 bases at J, leaving 4 bases unmatched. This clonotype was found a few times. What it recognizes is unknown. Blood CD8+ and CD4+ T cells underwent high-throughput TCR beta sequencing. Reverse transcription of roughly 0.5 to 1 ug RNA was carried out with random hexamers. An immunoSEQ multiplex PCR generated amplified TCR beta CDR3 products spanning 54 Vbeta and 13 Jbeta. TCRdb itself ran the immunoSEQ multiplex PCR reads through MiXCR, one entry per CDR3 protein. The sample contains about 150,000 distinct CDR3 sequences, approximately 95% of which appear only once.

The sample taken for sequencing was CD4+ T cells from PBMCs. V gene TRBV14 combines with J gene TRBJ1-2; 9 positions agree with TRBD1. This TCR came from a human donor with Susac syndrome. The CDR3 here is CASSQGGTGSGYTF. Here the CDR3 DNA reads TGTGCCAGCAGCCAAGGGGGGACAGGGAGTGGCTACACCTTC.